A selection of T cell receptor beta chains follows, all from one sample in a study of blood T cell repertoires in COVID-19. Data came from immunoSEQ multiplex PCR; TCRdb stores just in-frame clones and leaves some out. The sample includes 250,000 to 350,000 clones, less than 85% seen only once; the top ten take 2.5% to 3%. The material sequenced was PBMCs or T cells enriched from blood (not recorded which). All receptors come from a woman in her forties or fifties who had recovered from COVID-19. CDR3s include the opening cysteine and the closing phenylalanine or tryptophan. The D gene is left open where the match is weak. For some rows the clone size is stated as once, few or many, or as a class when expanded; others skip it.

v_call,clone_size,d_call,j_call,cdr3_nt,cdr3_aa
TRBV6-2/TRBV6-3,NA,NA,TRBJ1-5,TGTGCCAGCAGTTACCCGGAGCCCCAGCATTTT,CASSYPEPQHF
TRBV5-1,NA,NA,TRBJ2-2,TGCGCCAGCAGCTTGGGCAGCGTGAACACCGGGGAGCTGTTTTTT,CASSLGSVNTGELFF
TRBV19,NA,NA,TRBJ1-3,TGTGCCAGTAGTATAGATCGGTCGGGTGGAACTGGAAACACCATATATTTT,CASSIDRSGGTGNTIYF
TRBV11-2,NA,TRBD1,TRBJ2-7,TGTGCCAGCAGCTTAGTGGGACAGGCGATCAGCTACGAGCAGTACTTC,CASSLVGQAISYEQYF
TRBV14,NA,NA,TRBJ2-5,TGTGCCAGCAGCCAGTGGCAGGGCGTAGGAGAGACCCAGTACTTC,CASSQWQGVGETQYF
TRBV28,NA,TRBD2,TRBJ2-5,TGTGCCAGCAGTCCTCAGCGGGAGTATAGGGAGACCCAGTACTTC,CASSPQREYRETQYF
TRBV30,few,NA,TRBJ1-6,TGTGCCTGGAAGCCACCCTGGAGTTCACCCCTCCACTTT,CAWKPPWSSPLHF
TRBV18,NA,NA,TRBJ2-7,TGTGCCAGCTCACCCCCCCAGGGTGGCCCCTACGAGCAGTACTTC,CASSPPQGGPYEQYF
TRBV7-8,NA,NA,TRBJ1-5,TGTGCCAGCAGCTTAACAGGCCAGAGTCAGCCCCAGCATTTT,CASSLTGQSQPQHF
TRBV19,NA,NA,TRBJ2-3,TGTGCCAGTAGTTATAAGCGCCCCACAGATACGCAGTATTTT,CASSYKRPTDTQYF
TRBV4-1,NA,NA,TRBJ2-1,TGCGCCAGCAGCCAAGGGGGCCGTCGTGCGGTTGAGCAGTTCTTC,CASSQGGRRAVEQFF
TRBV5-1,NA,TRBD1,TRBJ1-1,TGCGCCAGCATAAAGACACAGGGGTTGAACACTGAAGCTTTCTTT,CASIKTQGLNTEAFF
TRBV25-1,once,TRBD1,TRBJ1-3,TGTGCCAGCAGTGGATTTACAGGGGATGGAAACACCATATATTTT,CASSGFTGDGNTIYF
TRBV6-5,NA,NA,TRBJ2-1,TGTGCCAGTGCCCGGACGGACAACTCCTACAATGAGCAGTTCTTC,CASARTDNSYNEQFF
TRBV6-5,NA,NA,TRBJ1-1,TGTGCCAGCAGTTACTCCAACCGAGGGCACACTGAAGCTTTCTTT,CASSYSNRGHTEAFF
TRBV5-1,NA,TRBD1,TRBJ1-2,TGCGCCAGCAGCTCCGGGACAGGGGGCGCTAGCTATGGCTACACCTTC,CASSSGTGGASYGYTF
TRBV5-1,NA,TRBD1,TRBJ1-1,TGCGCCAGCAGCGCACTACAGGGGAGCGACACTGAAGCTTTCTTT,CASSALQGSDTEAFF
TRBV5-5,NA,TRBD2,TRBJ2-2,TGTGCCAGCAGCTTAGTACTAGCGGGCTCCGGGGAGCTGTTTTTT,CASSLVLAGSGELFF
TRBV5-1,few,TRBD1,TRBJ2-3,TGCGCCAGCAGCCGCTCGGACAGGGTGAAAGATACGCAGTATTTT,CASSRSDRVKDTQYF
TRBV9,NA,TRBD2,TRBJ2-3,TGTGCCAGCAGCGTAGGGCGCAGCGGGGGGGCTGAAGATACGCAGTATTTT,CASSVGRSGGAEDTQYF
TRBV30,NA,TRBD1,TRBJ2-7,TGTGCCTGGAGGAGGGACAGGGGCTACGAGCAGTACTTC,CAWRRDRGYEQYF
TRBV9,NA,TRBD2,TRBJ2-1,TGTGCCAGCAGCATTCGACTAGCGAGCTCCTACAATGAGCAGTTCTTC,CASSIRLASSYNEQFF
TRBV13,NA,NA,TRBJ2-7,TGTGCCAGCAGCTTAGGGGCGGTGGGTGTCTACGAGCAGTACTTC,CASSLGAVGVYEQYF
TRBV29-1,few,NA,TRBJ1-1,TGCAGCGTTGCTGGGCAATATCACACTGAAGCTTTCTTT,CSVAGQYHTEAFF
TRBV11-3,NA,NA,TRBJ2-2,TGTGCCAGCCGCAAAGGGGGATTCATCGGCGGGGAGCTGTTTTTT,CASRKGGFIGGELFF
TRBV28,few,TRBD1,TRBJ1-5,TGTGCCAGCAGTCTGGACAGGGGGACCTATAGCAATCAGCCCCAGCATTTT,CASSLDRGTYSNQPQHF
TRBV5-1,few,NA,TRBJ1-1,TGCGCCAGCAGCGGTGGACAGAGCCACACTGAAGCTTTCTTT,CASSGGQSHTEAFF
TRBV12-3/TRBV12-4,NA,NA,TRBJ2-3,TGTGCCAGCAGCATCACTAGTTCAGATACGCAGTATTTT,CASSITSSDTQYF
TRBV12-3/TRBV12-4,NA,NA,TRBJ2-7,TGTGCCAGCAGCCCAAAATACGAGCAGTACTTC,CASSPKYEQYF
TRBV11-2,NA,TRBD2,TRBJ2-1,TGTGCCAGCAGCTTGGGACTAGCGGGGGGCATTGAGCAGTTCTTC,CASSLGLAGGIEQFF
TRBV11-2,NA,NA,TRBJ2-7,TGTGCCAGCAGCTTAGGCCGGGGGTCCCTCTACGAGCAGTACTTC,CASSLGRGSLYEQYF
TRBV19,NA,NA,TRBJ1-5,TGTGCCAGTAGGATCGAATTCTATAGCAATCAGCCCCAGCATTTT,CASRIEFYSNQPQHF
TRBV18,NA,TRBD1,TRBJ1-2,TGTGCCAGCTCACAAATCGGGACAGGGGGCGTCTATGGCTACACCTTC,CASSQIGTGGVYGYTF
TRBV7-9,once,NA,TRBJ1-5,TGTGCCAGCAGCCCGGGGGTGGATCAGCCCCAGCATTTT,CASSPGVDQPQHF
TRBV28,NA,TRBD2,TRBJ2-2,TGTGCCAGCAGTGGGACGGGAGGGACCGGGGAGCTGTTTTTT,CASSGTGGTGELFF
TRBV30,NA,TRBD1,TRBJ1-3,TGTGCCTGGAGTCGACAGGGGAGCTCTGGAAACACCATATATTTT,CAWSRQGSSGNTIYF
TRBV2,once,TRBD1,TRBJ2-6,TGTGCCAGCAGTACCCCGCGGGGGACAGGGAATCCTGGGGCCAACGTCCTGACTTTC,CASSTPRGTGNPGANVLTF
TRBV11-2,few,TRBD2,TRBJ2-1,TGTGCCAGCAGCAAAACTAGCGGGGGGGCCCGTGAGCAGTTCTTC,CASSKTSGGAREQFF
TRBV4-2,NA,NA,TRBJ2-3,TGTGCCAGCAGCCAAGATCCGGCAGATACGCAGTATTTT,CASSQDPADTQYF
TRBV25-1,NA,NA,TRBJ2-1,TGTGCCAGCAGTGCCCTGAGGGCCAATGAGCAGTTCTTC,CASSALRANEQFF
TRBV5-4,NA,NA,TRBJ1-2,TGTGCCAGCAGCCTATGGACAGATTCGATCTATGGCTACACCTTC,CASSLWTDSIYGYTF
TRBV7-9,NA,NA,TRBJ2-1,TGTGCCAGCAGCTTAGGCGCCTTTAGTGAGCAGTTCTTC,CASSLGAFSEQFF
TRBV18,few,TRBD2,TRBJ2-7,TGTGCCAGCTCACCCGGACTAGCGGGGAGCTCCTACGAGCAGTACTTC,CASSPGLAGSSYEQYF